These 28 T cell receptor beta chains share one sample of origin, sequenced in a study of cytomegalovirus exposure and HLA in healthy donors. PCR employed 60 Vbeta and 13 Jbeta primers. Data came from immunoSEQ multiplex PCR; TCRdb stores just in-frame clones and leaves some out. Among 170,000 or so clones, approximately 80% were seen once, and the ten largest hold 6.3%. The sequencing input was PBMCs. The receptors derive from a male donor in good health and CMV-seropositive.

The chain has TRBV19 and TRBJ1-5; tentatively, D is TRBD1 (5 bases). Germline V gene lookup returns CDR1 LNHDA and CDR2 SQIVND (reference sequence). Between the trimmed V and J ends, which lost 8 bases and 11 bases, there was a span of 22 bases. The CDR3 loop spans 14 amino acids. The CDR3 DNA is TGTGCCAGTGGGGGGGGTGACAGATACGACGCCCAGCATTTT. This codes for CASGGGDRYDAQHF.

This rearrangement joins TRBV9 to TRBJ2-2, with unresolved D. The V gene's germline CDR1 is SGDLS and CDR2 YYNGEE. V was cut by 3 bases and J by 0 bases, with 3 bases left in between. This CDR3 is 13 amino acids long. The DNA of the CDR3 is TGTGCCAGCAGCGCAGCGAACACCGGGGAGCTGTTTTTT. It encodes CASSAANTGELFF.

The chain employs TRBV7-2 and TRBJ2-1; 8 bases are a match to TRBD2. The germline gives CDR1 SGHTA, CDR2 FQGNSA. The CDR3 covers 16 residues. V shed 5 bases and J 0 bases; nucleotides not matched to a gene: 6. The CDR3 region has the DNA TGTGCCAGCAGCCCAGCCGGGGGGGGCTCCTACAATGAGCAGTTCTTC. Its protein is CASSPAGGGSYNEQFF.

This clone was seen a handful of times. The V gene is TRBV28, the J gene TRBJ1-6, with a tentative D call TRBD1 (6 bases). CDR1 MDHEN and CDR2 SYDVKM come from the germline V gene. The CDR3 has 14 residues. V lost 7 bases and J lost 5, with 12 bases in between. CDR3 sequence: CASKQGMNNSPLHF. Written as DNA, the CDR3 is TGTGCCAGCAAACAGGGAATGAATAATTCACCCCTCCACTTT. Full variable domain (missing parts from reference TRBV28 and TRBJ1-6): DVKVTQSSRYLVKRTGEKVFLECVQDMDHENMFWYRQDPGLGLRLIYFSYDVKMKEKGDIPEGYSVSREKKERFSLILESASTNQTSMYLCASKQGMNNSPLHFGNGTRLTVT.

This clone is a singleton in its sample. The chain recombines TRBV14 with TRBJ1-4; D perhaps matches TRBD1 (5 bases). CDR3 size: 14 residues. V was clipped by 0 bases and J by 11 bases, with 13 bases between them. Germline V CDR1 and CDR2: SGHDN, FVKESK. The CDR3: CASSQEGGDSKLFF. The CDR3 DNA sequence: TGTGCCAGCAGCCAAGAGGGAGGAGACAGCAAACTGTTTTTT.

This clone showed up just once. The chain carries TRBV14 and TRBJ2-4; tentative D call: TRBD2 (6 bases). This CDR3 has 12 residues. Trimming took 3 bases from V and 8 from J, leaving 8 bases between them. Germline CDR1 and CDR2: SGHDN and FVKESK. The CDR3 spells CASSQEGDIQYF. The CDR3 nucleotides are TGTGCCAGCAGCCAGGAGGGCGACATTCAGTACTTC.

This clone was counted between two and nine times. The genes are TRBV15 and TRBJ1-5; TRBD1 matches at 8 bases. CDR1 and CDR2 from the germline V gene are LNHNV and YYDKDF (reference sequence). Trimming cost V 3 bases and J 9 bases; bases outside gene matches: 7. CDR3 length equals 14 residues. The CDR3 reads CATSSRQGAGPQHF. As DNA, the CDR3 is TGTGCCACCAGCAGCCGGCAGGGGGCCGGGCCCCAGCATTTT.

CDR3 residues: CASSSTSGSSKYEQFF. CDR3 DNA: TGTGCCAGCAGCTCGACTAGCGGGAGTAGCAAGTATGAGCAGTTCTTC. This chain uses TRBV5-8 with TRBJ2-1; 12 bases line up with TRBD2. There are 16 residues in the CDR3. The V gene's germline CDR1 is SGHTS and CDR2 YDEGEE. V dropped 3 bases and J dropped 8; count of bases not matched to a gene: 9.

V gene TRBV6-1 combines with J gene TRBJ2-5, with 7 positions matching TRBD1. The J call is doubtful: the DNA matches TRBJ2-7 better. The CDR3 length is 13 residues. The germline V gene encodes CDR1 MNHNS and CDR2 SASEGT. The chain's CDR3 is CASERTGGYEQYF. CDR3 bases: TGTGCCAGCGAGCGGACAGGCGGGTACGAGCAGTACTTC.

This chain connects TRBV28 to TRBJ1-1; D not certain. This CDR3 has 14 amino acids. Germline V gene lookup returns CDR1 MDHEN and CDR2 SYDVKM. The V end was cut by 2 bases, the J end by 3 bases, with 10 bases between. The CDR3 sequence: CASSLPPLDTEAFF. The CDR3 coding sequence is TGTGCCAGCAGTTTACCACCTTTAGACACTGAAGCTTTCTTT.

In nucleotides, the CDR3 is TGTGCCAGCAGCCTCTGGGCTAGCGGGGGCACAGATACGCAGTATTTT. This codes for CASSLWASGGTDTQYF. The V and J genes are TRBV5-8 and TRBJ2-3; 9 bases line up with TRBD2. The V and J ends lost 4 bases and 1 base, in that order; junction bases with no gene match: 7. CDR3 length: 16 amino acids. The germline CDR1 and CDR2 sequences are SGHTS and YDEGEE. Using reference TRBV5-8 and TRBJ2-3 for the parts outside the CDR3, the full variable domain is EAGVTQSPTHLIKTRGQQATLRCSPISGHTSVYWYQQALGLGLQFLLWYDEGEERNRGNFPPRFSGRQFPNYSSELNVNALELEDSALYLCASSLWASGGTDTQYFGPGTRLTVL.

The chain joins TRBV11-3 to TRBJ2-5, with D possibly being TRBD2 (5 bases). CDR1 SGHNT and CDR2 YENEEA come from the germline V gene. V was clipped by 1 base and J by 5 bases, with 14 bases between them. The CDR3 spans 15 residues. CDR3 DNA sequence: TGTGCCAGCAGCTTAGCCGTTACGGGAAGGGAGACCCAGTACTTC. The encoded protein is CASSLAVTGRETQYF. The variable domain in full, completed from reference TRBV11-3 and TRBJ2-5, reads EAGVVQSPRYKIIEKKQPVAFWCNPISGHNTLYWYLQNLGQGPELLIRYENEEAVDDSQLPKDRFSAERLKGVDSTLKIQPAELGDSAVYLCASSLAVTGRETQYFGPGTRLLVL.

The CDR3: CASSLAGYNEQFF. DNA for the CDR3: TGTGCCAGCAGCTTGGCGGGATACAATGAGCAGTTCTTC. The V gene is TRBV11-3, the J gene TRBJ2-1, with a possible D match to TRBD2 (6 bases). The germline V and J ends were trimmed by 3 bases and 4 bases, with 7 bases remaining between them. There are 13 residues in the CDR3. Germline CDR1 and CDR2: SGHNT and YENEEA.

The CDR3 bases are TGTGCCAGCAGTTTAAGATGGCTAGCGGTTTCTAGCACAGATACGCAGTATTTT. Amino acids: CASSLRWLAVSSTDTQYF. V usage is TRBV27 and J usage is TRBJ2-3; 7 bases match TRBD2. V was pared by 2 bases and J by 0 bases, with 11 bases of the junction left unmatched. The CDR3 covers 18 residues. Germline CDR1 is MNHEY and CDR2 is SMNVEV (reference sequence).

This chain uses TRBV28 with TRBJ1-4, with TRBD1 as a possible D gene (5 bases). V was clipped by 4 bases and J by 0 bases, with 9 bases between them. CDR3 length: 15 residues. Germline values: CDR1 MDHEN, CDR2 SYDVKM. CDR3 protein: CASSSSGATNEKLFF. In nucleotides, the CDR3 is TGTGCCAGCAGTTCCTCGGGGGCAACTAATGAAAAACTGTTTTTT. The full variable domain, its missing parts supplied by reference TRBV28 and TRBJ1-4, is DVKVTQSSRYLVKRTGEKVFLECVQDMDHENMFWYRQDPGLGLRLIYFSYDVKMKEKGDIPEGYSVSREKKERFSLILESASTNQTSMYLCASSSSGATNEKLFFGSGTQLSVL.

Only a few counts were recorded for this clone. The sample holds other DNA sequences that translate to the same CDR3. This chain uses TRBV4-3 with TRBJ2-7; the match to TRBD2 covers 9 bases. Germline V gene sequence: CDR1 LGHNA, CDR2 YSLEER. The V gene end was trimmed by 8 bases and the J gene end by 1 base; junction bases not matched to a gene: 3. This CDR3 spans 13 amino acids. For the CDR3, the DNA is TGCGCCAGCTCGCGGGGGGGTTCCTACGAGCAGTACTTC. It is translated as CASSRGGSYEQYF.

This sequence joins TRBV4-1 and TRBJ2-7, with TRBD1 identical over 8 bases. V lost 2 bases, J lost 5 bases, and 11 bases stayed unmatched. CDR3 size: 16 residues. The germline gives CDR1 MGHRA, CDR2 YSYEKL. In nucleotides, the CDR3 is TGCGCCAGCAGCCAAAACCCCGGGACAGGAGCTGACGAGCAGTACTTC. It specifies CASSQNPGTGADEQYF.

V usage is TRBV11-2 and J usage is TRBJ2-1, with TRBD2 identical over 7 bases. With 4 bases clipped from V and 0 bases from J, the junction kept 9 bases outside the gene matches. Germline-derived CDR1 and CDR2 are SGHAT and FQNNGV. This CDR3 contains 17 residues. The CDR3 loop reads CASSSPSGTSSYNEQFF. The DNA for the CDR3 is TGTGCCAGCAGCTCCCCTAGCGGAACGAGCTCCTACAATGAGCAGTTCTTC.

This chain joins TRBV9 and TRBJ1-1; 7 bases are shared with TRBD1. V trimming: 0 bases; J trimming: 1 base; junction bases outside the gene matches: 3. CDR3 length: 15 residues. CDR1 and CDR2 (germline): SGDLS, YYNGEE. As DNA, the CDR3 is TGTGCCAGCAGCGTAGCCACAGGGGCGAACACTGAAGCTTTCTTT. It is translated as CASSVATGANTEAFF.

The chain uses TRBV9 and TRBJ2-2; TRBD2 agrees at 7 bases. Germline V gene lookup returns CDR1 SGDLS and CDR2 YYNGEE. The junction had 9 bases not matched to a gene; V was cut back by 0 bases and J by 7 bases. This CDR3 spans 16 amino acids. In nucleotides, the CDR3 is TGTGCCAGCAGCGTAGGGGGCGGGAGCATCGTCGGGGAGCTGTTTTTT. Its translation is CASSVGGGSIVGELFF.

This clone appeared a few times. V is TRBV6-6 and J is TRBJ1-2, with D hard to call. CDR1 and CDR2 (germline): MNHNY, SVGAGI (reference sequence). CDR3 length equals 15 residues. Trimming took 7 bases from V and 4 from J, leaving 19 bases between them. This chain's CDR3 is CASTTRSGTSYGYTF. CDR3 sequence (DNA): TGTGCCAGCACTACAAGAAGCGGCACGTCCTATGGCTACACCTTC.

The chain has TRBV6-5 and TRBJ2-4; 7 nucleotides agree with TRBD1. This CDR3 is 15 amino acids long. V dropped 5 bases and J dropped 9; count of bases not matched to a gene: 13. Germline values: CDR1 MNHEY, CDR2 SVGAGI. CDR3 amino acids: CASSTPRDSWGIQYF. DNA of the CDR3: TGTGCCAGCAGTACGCCGAGGGACAGTTGGGGCATTCAGTACTTC.

This clone was picked up one time. The junction and the germline gene differ at one end; a read error may be behind it. The V and J genes are TRBV7-9 and TRBJ1-4, with 7 bases fitting TRBD1. The CDR3 extends over 16 amino acids. In germline, CDR1 is SEHNR, CDR2 FQNEAQ (reference sequence). The CDR3 reads CSSSLLRGVANEKLFF. In DNA form, the CDR3 reads TGTTCCAGCAGCTTACTCAGGGGGGTAGCTAATGAAAAACTGTTTTTT.

CDR3 sequence reads: CASSQGEGGHEKLFF. CDR3 bases: TGCGCCAGCAGCCAAGGGGAGGGGGGACATGAAAAACTGTTTTTT. V and J are TRBV4-1 and TRBJ1-4; D may be TRBD1 (6 bases). The CDR3 is 15 residues long. Deletions cut 1 base from V and 6 bases from J, with 12 bases between. Germline CDR1 reads MGHRA; CDR2 reads YSYEKL.

The genes are TRBV13 and TRBJ2-7; 8 positions agree with TRBD1. The CDR3 loop spans 14 amino acids. V gave up 7 bases and J gave up 5 bases; unmatched junction bases: 10. The germline CDR1 and CDR2 sequences are PRHDT and FYEKMQ (reference sequence). In nucleotides, the CDR3 is TGTGCCAGCACCCCGGGACAGGAGAGTAACGAGCAGTACTTC. Protein product: CASTPGQESNEQYF.

The chain carries TRBV29-1 and TRBJ2-7; 11 nucleotides agree with TRBD1. From germline, CDR1 is SQVTM and CDR2 ANQGSEA. Germline trimming cut 0 bases from V and 2 bases from J; bases unmatched to any gene: 3. The CDR3 consists of 15 residues. The CDR3: CSVEEGTGGPYEQYF. As DNA, the CDR3 is TGCAGCGTTGAAGAAGGGACAGGGGGGCCCTACGAGCAGTACTTC.

This chain links TRBV13 with TRBJ2-7, with 9 bases matching TRBD2. J was trimmed by 1 base and V by 3 bases; bases with no gene match: 7. The CDR3 is made up of 16 amino acids. The germline gives CDR1 PRHDT, CDR2 FYEKMQ (reference sequence). CDR3 sequence (DNA): TGTGCCAGCAGCTTTGTACGGACTAGCGAGTCCTACGAGCAGTACTTC. As protein: CASSFVRTSESYEQYF.

In regard to this clone: The junction and the germline gene differ at one end; a read error may be behind it. This rearrangement joins TRBV7-7 to TRBJ2-5; D unresolved. The CDR3 extends over 13 amino acids. CDR1 is SSHAT and CDR2 is FNYEAQ in the germline V gene (reference sequence). The CDR3 sequence is CASSFERKETQYF. CDR3 bases: TGTGCTAGCAGCTTTGAGCGCAAGGAGACCCAGTACTTC.